These 20 T cell receptor beta chains came from one sample sequenced in a study of cytomegalovirus exposure and HLA in healthy donors. Amplification used 60 Vbeta primers and 13 Jbeta primers. TCRdb keeps only in-frame clones here, not all; method: immunoSEQ multiplex PCR. The repertoire holds tens of thousands of clones, with more than 60% as singletons. Sequenced sample: PBMCs. These receptors came from a male donor in good health and CMV-seropositive.

The V gene is TRBV5-6, the J gene TRBJ2-5; 11 bases map to TRBD2. The V segment lost 0 bases and the J segment 4 bases; nucleotides outside the gene matches: 2. Germline V gene sequence: CDR1 SGHDT, CDR2 YYEEEE. The CDR3 runs 15 residues. CDR3: CASSLVTSGRETQYF. Here the CDR3 DNA reads TGTGCCAGCAGCTTGGTTACTAGCGGGAGAGAGACCCAGTACTTC.

V usage is TRBV18 and J usage is TRBJ2-1; TRBD2 aligns across 10 bases. CDR1 and CDR2 (germline): KGHSH, LQKENI. The J segment lost 4 bases and the V segment lost 2 bases, leaving 8 bases of the junction unmatched. The CDR3 runs to 17 residues. CDR3 sequence: CASSPTAGGPWYNEQFF. Here the CDR3 DNA reads TGTGCCAGCTCACCAACAGCGGGAGGGCCTTGGTACAATGAGCAGTTCTTC. Looking up the rest from reference TRBV18 and TRBJ2-1 gives the full variable domain: NAGVMQNPRHLVRRRGQEARLRCSPMKGHSHVYWYRQLPEEGLKFMVYLQKENIIDESGMPKERFSAEFPKEGPSILRIQQVVRGDSAAYFCASSPTAGGPWYNEQFFGPGTRLTVL.

Here the CDR3 reads CASSLEWGPNEQFF. DNA for the CDR3: TGTGCCAGTAGCTTAGAGTGGGGGCCGAATGAGCAGTTCTTC. This sequence joins TRBV19 and TRBJ2-1; weak D call: TRBD1 (6 bases). V lost 6 bases, J lost 7 bases, and 16 bases lay in between. Germline CDR1 and CDR2: LNHDA and SQIVND (reference sequence). This CDR3 contains 14 residues.

The chain uses TRBV27 and TRBJ1-2; D gene unclear. Trimming removed 2 bases from V and 5 bases from J, with 9 bases in between. Germline CDR1 reads MNHEY; CDR2 reads SMNVEV (reference sequence). This CDR3 is built from 13 residues. The CDR3 region is CASSLGVGYGYTF. CDR3 nucleotides: TGTGCCAGCAGTTTAGGAGTGGGTTATGGCTACACCTTC.

The chain recombines TRBV18 with TRBJ1-5; no reliable D call. This CDR3 spans 14 amino acids. Germline V gene lookup returns CDR1 KGHSH and CDR2 LQKENI. V was cut by 3 bases and J by 5 bases, with 11 bases left in between. DNA of the CDR3: TGTGCCAGCTCACCCCGCGGGCAGGATCAGCCCCAGCATTTT. This gives the protein CASSPRGQDQPQHF.

J is TRBJ1-1 and V is TRBV6-6; no clear D. The V end lost 4 bases, the J end lost 4 bases, and 10 bases lay between the germline ends. This CDR3 contains 13 residues. The germline V gene encodes CDR1 MNHNY and CDR2 SVGAGI (reference sequence). Written as DNA, the CDR3 is TGTGCCAGCAGTTCGCAGGTCTTCACTGAAGCTTTCTTT. Protein: CASSSQVFTEAFF.

The rearrangement links TRBV2 to TRBJ1-1; D not certain. CDR3 size: 12 residues. The V gene's germline CDR1 is SNHLY and CDR2 FYNNEI. V lost 6 bases and J lost 6, with 11 bases in between. CDR3 in amino acids: CASSHGNPEAFF. The CDR3 bases are TGTGCCAGCAGCCACGGGAATCCTGAAGCTTTCTTT.

This chain uses TRBV5-1 with TRBJ2-1; 7 positions match TRBD2. The trim removed 0 bases at V and 7 bases at J, leaving 13 bases unmatched. This CDR3 comprises 17 residues. The germline V gene has CDR1 SGHRS and CDR2 YFSETQ. CDR3 bases: TGCGCCAGCAGCTTGGCTGCTGGGGGAGGGCTAAGAAATGAGCAGTTCTTC. Amino acids: CASSLAAGGGLRNEQFF.

A few counts support this clone. The chain is built from TRBV7-9 and TRBJ1-1; 7 bases fit TRBD1. The J segment lost 1 base and the V segment lost 5 bases, leaving 1 base of the junction unmatched. CDR1 is SEHNR, CDR2 FQNEAQ, per germline (reference sequence). The CDR3 length is 13 residues. The CDR3: CASSRGPNTEAFF. The CDR3 DNA sequence: TGTGCCAGCAGCAGGGGGCCGAACACTGAAGCTTTCTTT.

V and J are TRBV5-5 and TRBJ1-1; a possible D gene is TRBD1 (5 bases). Germline loops: CDR1 SGHKS, CDR2 YYEKEE (reference sequence). The CDR3 length is 15 residues. Trimming removed 2 bases from V and 1 base from J, with 12 bases in between. The CDR3 region is CASSFGGNWNTEAFF. DNA for the CDR3: TGTGCCAGCAGCTTCGGGGGGAACTGGAACACTGAAGCTTTCTTT.

This clone was counted once. The V call is TRBV4-1, the J call TRBJ2-7; 7 bases map to TRBD2. The CDR3 loop spans 15 amino acids. Per the germline V gene, CDR1 is MGHRA and CDR2 is YSYEKL. With V trimmed by 0 bases and J by 6 bases, 8 bases remained unmatched. The CDR3 coding sequence is TGCGCCAGCAGCCAAGATGGACTAGTGACTGCCGAGCAGTACTTC. It codes for CASSQDGLVTAEQYF.

The J gene is TRBJ2-1, the V gene TRBV7-2; 7 bases fit TRBD2. CDR1 is SGHTA, CDR2 FQGNSA, per germline. Trimming cost V 5 bases and J 4 bases; bases outside gene matches: 8. CDR3 size: 15 residues. CDR3 bases: TGTGCCAGCAGCCCCATGGGGGGGAGGTACAATGAGCAGTTCTTC. Amino acid sequence: CASSPMGGRYNEQFF. Looking up the rest from reference TRBV7-2 and TRBJ2-1 gives the full variable domain: GAGVSQSPSNKVTEKGKDVELRCDPISGHTALYWYRQSLGQGLEFLIYFQGNSAPDKSGLPSDRFSAERTGGSVSTLTIQRTQQEDSAVYLCASSPMGGRYNEQFFGPGTRLTVL.

The V call is TRBV4-1, the J call TRBJ2-7, with 7 bases that match TRBD1. Germline CDR1 reads MGHRA; CDR2 reads YSYEKL. The CDR3 has 15 amino acids. Trimming took 0 bases from V and 5 from J; bases not matched to a gene: 7. This CDR3 reads CASSQDQTGANEQYF. In DNA form, the CDR3 reads TGCGCCAGCAGCCAAGATCAAACAGGGGCGAACGAGCAGTACTTC.

This clone showed up just a few times. A read error may account for a junction end that differs from germline. The chain recombines TRBV6-5 with TRBJ1-2; D gene unclear. The germline V gene has CDR1 MNHEY and CDR2 SVGAGI. This CDR3 contains 13 residues. The CDR3 bases are TGTGCCAGCAGTTATTCGGGTGATGGTGGCTGCACCTTC. This sequence encodes CASSYSGDGGCTF.

This chain connects TRBV10-3 to TRBJ1-1; 7 bases align to TRBD1. This CDR3 region has 16 residues. Trimming took 0 bases from V and 0 from J; bases not matched to a gene: 4. CDR1 is ENHRY and CDR2 is SYGVKD in the germline V gene. The DNA for the CDR3 is TGTGCCATCAGTGAGTCGTACGGGACAGTGAACACTGAAGCTTTCTTT. This encodes CAISESYGTVNTEAFF.

The chain employs TRBV28 and TRBJ2-5, with D possibly being TRBD1 (8 bases). CDR1 and CDR2 from the germline V gene are MDHEN and SYDVKM. The CDR3 has 14 residues. The ends were cut back, 6 bases at V and 5 bases at J, with 16 bases in the middle. The CDR3 region is CASRSQGGRETQYF. CDR3 in DNA: TGTGCCAGCAGATCACAGGGGGGGAGGGAGACCCAGTACTTC.

The CDR3 nucleotides read TGCGCCAGCAGCTTGTGGGACAGGGGCCGGGGTGAAGCTTTCTTT. It is translated as CASSLWDRGRGEAFF. This rearrangement joins TRBV5-1 to TRBJ1-1; 10 nucleotides line up with TRBD1. Germline CDR1 is SGHRS and CDR2 is YFSETQ. CDR3 length equals 15 residues. The V segment lost 1 base and the J segment 7 bases; nucleotides outside the gene matches: 7.

The rearrangement joins TRBV5-4 to TRBJ2-5; D call uncertain. Per germline, CDR1 SGHNT and CDR2 YYREEE (reference sequence). Between the trimmed V and J ends, which lost 0 bases and 3 bases, there was a span of 9 bases. This CDR3 comprises 14 residues. Written as DNA, the CDR3 is TGTGCCAGCAGCTTGGATTCACGGGAAGAGACCCAGTACTTC. Protein: CASSLDSREETQYF. Drawing the rest from reference TRBV5-4 and TRBJ2-5, the complete variable domain is ETGVTQSPTHLIKTRGQQVTLRCSSQSGHNTVSWYQQALGQGPQFIFQYYREEENGRGNFPPRFSGLQFPNYSSELNVNALELDDSALYLCASSLDSREETQYFGPGTRLLVL.

This chain joins TRBV6-1 and TRBJ1-4; D is uncertain. Trimming shortened V by 8 bases and J by 7 bases, and 17 bases separated the two germline ends. The germline CDR1 and CDR2 sequences are MNHNS and SASEGT. CDR3 size: 14 residues. The CDR3 DNA follows: TGTGCCAGCGACCCCGGGGAATCGGCTGAAAAACTGTTTTTT. As protein: CASDPGESAEKLFF.

This clone was seen a single time. The rearrangement uses TRBV7-2 and TRBJ1-2; the match to TRBD1 covers 9 bases. Trimming cost V 5 bases and J 3 bases; bases outside gene matches: 7. The CDR3 consists of 15 residues. Germline V lookup: CDR1 SGHTA, CDR2 FQGNSA. The CDR3 here is CASSPRDRADYGYTF. CDR3 sequence (DNA): TGTGCCAGCAGCCCCCGGGACAGGGCGGACTATGGCTACACCTTC.